These 21 T cell receptor beta chains came from one sample sequenced in a study of cytomegalovirus exposure and HLA in healthy donors. PCR employed 60 Vbeta and 13 Jbeta primers. Sequencing used immunoSEQ multiplex PCR; TCRdb keeps in-frame clones, though not all of them. The table records approximately 150,000 clones, roughly 76% of them present only once. The specimen sequenced was PBMCs. These receptors originate from a woman aged 45-59 years in good health and CMV-seronegative.

This rearrangement joins TRBV9 to TRBJ2-2, with 9 bases fitting TRBD2. The trim removed 4 bases at V and 0 bases at J, leaving 7 bases unmatched. This CDR3 is 17 amino acids long. Germline loops: CDR1 SGDLS, CDR2 YYNGEE. CDR3 DNA: TGTGCCAGCAGCCCGACTAGCGGTGTCGCGAACACCGGGGAGCTGTTTTTT. This translates into CASSPTSGVANTGELFF.

The rearrangement links TRBV7-6 to TRBJ2-6, with D maybe TRBD2 (5 bases). CDR3 length equals 16 residues. Trimming stripped 7 bases from V and 0 bases from J, with 13 bases between. From germline, CDR1 is SGHVS and CDR2 FNYEAQ. The CDR3 nucleotides are TGTGCCAGCACCTCGGGTCGGGGCTCTGGGGCCAACGTCCTGACTTTC. It yields the protein CASTSGRGSGANVLTF.

The CDR3 sequence: CASSFASGYTDTQYF. CDR3 DNA: TGTGCCAGCAGCTTCGCTAGCGGATACACAGATACGCAGTATTTT. This chain joins TRBV7-2 and TRBJ2-3, with 7 bases lining up with TRBD2. The length of the CDR3 is 15 residues. Looked up from germline, CDR1 is SGHTA and CDR2 is FQGNSA. Trimming at V came to 3 bases and at J to 2 bases, leaving 5 bases not matched to a gene.

The chain carries TRBV19 and TRBJ1-4; maybe TRBD1 (6 bases). Trimming cost V 4 bases and J 6 bases, with 21 bases left between them. CDR3 length equals 17 residues. CDR1 is LNHDA, CDR2 SQIVND, per germline (reference sequence). CDR3 sequence: CASSKAGEGLADEKLFF. DNA for the CDR3: TGTGCCAGTAGTAAGGCAGGGGAGGGCCTAGCTGATGAAAAACTGTTTTTT.

The chain employs TRBV6-4 and TRBJ2-7; TRBD2 aligns across 9 bases. CDR1 and CDR2 from the germline V gene are MRHNA and SNTAGT. V lost 3 bases, J lost 6 bases, and 9 bases stayed unmatched. CDR3 length: 15 residues. The CDR3 nucleotides are TGTGCCAGCAGTGATAAGACTAGCGGTCTAAGCGAGCAGTACTTC. It is translated as CASSDKTSGLSEQYF.

This clone has only a few counts. This chain joins TRBV9 and TRBJ2-1; 8 nucleotides agree with TRBD2. CDR1 and CDR2 from the germline V gene are SGDLS and YYNGEE. The ends lost 0 bases at V and 7 bases at J; junction bases unmatched: 9. The CDR3 length is 16 residues. Here the CDR3 DNA reads TGTGCCAGCAGCGTAGCTCCAGGGACTAGTCAAAATGAGCAGTTCTTC. Translation: CASSVAPGTSQNEQFF.

This clone was counted a single time. The chain uses TRBV4-2 and TRBJ1-1; 11 bases are a match to TRBD1. CDR3 length: 16 residues. V shed 4 bases and J 2 bases; nucleotides not matched to a gene: 6. Germline values: CDR1 LGHNA, CDR2 YNFKEQ. The CDR3 DNA reads TGTGCCAGCAGCCTCCGGACAGGGGGCTATAACACTGAAGCTTTCTTT. Translated: CASSLRTGGYNTEAFF.

The rearrangement joins TRBV5-1 to TRBJ2-1, with 7 bases lining up with TRBD2. The ends lost 4 bases at V and 9 bases at J; junction bases unmatched: 13. Germline lookup yields CDR1 SGHRS and CDR2 YFSETQ. The CDR3 contains 15 residues. CDR3 in DNA: TGCGCCAGCAGCACCGGACTAGAGGCCGGGGTTGAGCAGTTCTTC. Amino acid sequence: CASSTGLEAGVEQFF. Variable domain in full (rest from reference TRBV5-1 and TRBJ2-1): KAGVTQTPRYLIKTRGQQVTLSCSPISGHRSVSWYQQTPGQGLQFLFEYFSETQRNKGNFPGRFSGRQFSNSRSEMNVSTLELGDSALYLCASSTGLEAGVEQFFGPGTRLTVL.

The rearrangement links TRBV4-1 to TRBJ2-7; 7 nucleotides align to TRBD2. Germline loops: CDR1 MGHRA, CDR2 YSYEKL. The J segment lost 2 bases and the V segment lost 3 bases, leaving 4 bases of the junction unmatched. CDR3 length: 14 amino acids. The CDR3 reads CASSHAGAPYEQYF. Here the CDR3 DNA reads TGCGCCAGCAGCCATGCGGGAGCCCCCTACGAGCAGTACTTC.

The chain is built from TRBV2 and TRBJ1-6; D gene unclear. CDR1 and CDR2 (germline): SNHLY, FYNNEI. This CDR3 is 13 amino acids long. V dropped 8 bases and J dropped 7 bases, with 12 bases sitting between them. The CDR3 is CASRRGTNSPLHF. The CDR3 DNA reads TGTGCCAGCCGGCGGGGAACAAATTCACCCCTCCACTTT. The variable domain in full, with the rest retrieved from reference TRBV2 and TRBJ1-6, is EPEVTQTPSHQVTQMGQEVILRCVPISNHLYFYWYRQILGQKVEFLVSFYNNEISEKSEIFDDQFSVERPDGSNFTLKIRSTKLEDSAMYFCASRRGTNSPLHFGNGTRLTVT.

This clone came up a few times. The J gene is TRBJ2-4, the V gene TRBV10-2; TRBD2 might be the D (5 bases). The CDR3 spans 17 residues. Germline V gene sequence: CDR1 WSHSY, CDR2 SAAADI. Trimming removed 0 bases from V and 5 bases from J, with 17 bases in between. The CDR3 DNA reads TGCGCCAGCAGTGAGTCGAGCTCCCCCACTAGGCAAAACATTCAGTACTTC. It encodes CASSESSSPTRQNIQYF.

V and J are TRBV5-1 and TRBJ2-5, with 7 bases lining up with TRBD2. From germline, CDR1 is SGHRS and CDR2 YFSETQ. The junction had 4 bases not matched to a gene; V was cut back by 0 bases and J by 5 bases. The CDR3 runs to 14 residues. This CDR3 reads CASSLERGGETQYF. The CDR3 DNA reads TGCGCCAGCAGCTTGGAAAGGGGAGGGGAGACCCAGTACTTC. Together with reference TRBV5-1 and TRBJ2-5, the CDR3 gives the full variable domain: KAGVTQTPRYLIKTRGQQVTLSCSPISGHRSVSWYQQTPGQGLQFLFEYFSETQRNKGNFPGRFSGRQFSNSRSEMNVSTLELGDSALYLCASSLERGGETQYFGPGTRLLVL.

The table lists this clone with a count of one. The rearrangement uses TRBV6-1 and TRBJ1-3; D perhaps matches TRBD1 (5 bases). This CDR3 has 17 amino acids. Trimming removed 2 bases from V and 0 bases from J, with 14 bases in between. Germline assignment: CDR1 MNHNS and CDR2 SASEGT. In DNA, the CDR3 is TGTGCCAGCAGTGAACGGAGGGACGGACACTCTGGAAACACCATATATTTT. It encodes CASSERRDGHSGNTIYF.

This chain connects TRBV4-1 to TRBJ2-5, with D possibly TRBD1 on 5 matching bases. V was shortened by 2 bases and J by 4 bases, with 11 bases between the two germline ends. The V gene's germline CDR1 is MGHRA and CDR2 YSYEKL. The length of the CDR3 is 14 residues. CDR3 coding DNA: TGCGCCAGCAGCCAATCGACAGTCCCAGAGACCCAGTACTTC. It translates to CASSQSTVPETQYF.

The chain couples TRBV18 to TRBJ2-7, with 10 bases that match TRBD2. Looked up from germline, CDR1 is KGHSH and CDR2 is LQKENI. The ends lost 0 bases at V and 1 base at J; junction bases unmatched: 0. The CDR3 has 15 residues. Here the CDR3 reads CASSPPLAGSYEQYF. The CDR3 DNA is TGTGCCAGCTCACCACCACTAGCGGGATCCTACGAGCAGTACTTC. Full variable domain (remainder filled in from reference TRBV18 and TRBJ2-7): NAGVMQNPRHLVRRRGQEARLRCSPMKGHSHVYWYRQLPEEGLKFMVYLQKENIIDESGMPKERFSAEFPKEGPSILRIQQVVRGDSAAYFCASSPPLAGSYEQYFGPGTRLTVT.

This rearrangement joins TRBV30 to TRBJ2-1; TRBD2 matches at 8 bases. The germline V gene has CDR1 GTSNPN and CDR2 SVGIG (reference sequence). The CDR3 consists of 14 residues. Losses at the gene ends were 5 bases for V and 2 bases for J; bases not matched to a gene: 5. CDR3 sequence reads: CAWGSGTAYNEQFF. The CDR3, as DNA: TGTGCCTGGGGTAGCGGGACTGCCTACAATGAGCAGTTCTTC.

The chain combines TRBV18 with TRBJ2-2, with 7 bases identical to TRBD1. V shed 4 bases and J 4 bases; nucleotides not matched to a gene: 3. Per germline, CDR1 KGHSH and CDR2 LQKENI. The CDR3 loop spans 14 amino acids. The CDR3, as DNA: TGTGCCAGCTCACTCTCAGGGGGCACCGGGGAGCTGTTTTTT. Translating it yields CASSLSGGTGELFF.

The chain joins TRBV11-3 to TRBJ1-5, with 12 bases identical to TRBD1. The germline gives CDR1 SGHNT, CDR2 YENEEA. V trimming: 3 bases; J trimming: 0 bases; junction bases outside the gene matches: 12. This CDR3 region has 20 residues. The DNA of the CDR3 is TGTGCCAGCAGCTTTCACGGGACAGGGGGCGCGAGTGTTAGCAATCAGCCCCAGCATTTT. It translates to CASSFHGTGGASVSNQPQHF.

The chain uses TRBV6-1 and TRBJ2-7, with a weak D call TRBD2 (5 bases). V lost 7 bases and J lost 3, with 10 bases in between. The CDR3 runs 12 residues. CDR1 and CDR2 (germline): MNHNS, SASEGT. The CDR3 DNA is TGTGCCAGCACCTACGGAGGCTACGAGCAGTACTTC. This translates into CASTYGGYEQYF.

This chain connects TRBV6-5 to TRBJ2-1, with TRBD1 as a possible D gene (6 bases). The CDR3 is 14 residues long. Germline values: CDR1 MNHEY, CDR2 SVGAGI. Trimming stripped 2 bases from V and 5 bases from J, with 10 bases between. CDR3 nucleotide sequence: TGTGCCAGCAGTTACGGGGACACCCACAATGAGCAGTTCTTC. Amino acid sequence: CASSYGDTHNEQFF.

The genes are TRBV5-1 and TRBJ2-7; 10 bases align to TRBD1. There are 13 residues in the CDR3. Per germline, CDR1 SGHRS and CDR2 YFSETQ. V lost 3 bases to trimming and J lost 5 bases; unmatched junction nucleotides: 2. The CDR3 loop is CASSWGTGDEQYF. In DNA form, the CDR3 reads TGCGCCAGCAGCTGGGGGACAGGGGACGAGCAGTACTTC.